This TCR beta chain was observed in a study of T cell repertoires in cytomegalovirus infection. Study as a whole: Through public TCR beta signatures, both CMV infection and matching HLA type were indicated. Study-level results: The ex vivo response showed dominance by HLA-C-restricted CMV-specific TCR beta clonotypes. Identification of carriers of CMV plus the relevant HLA was performed using cumulative public TCR beta family frequency.

In its sample, this clonotype was seen many times. Its antigen remains unidentified. The CDR3 extends over 14 amino acids. Germline V lookup: CDR1 SGHNT, CDR2 YYREEE (reference sequence). The ends lost 2 bases at V and 2 bases at J; junction bases unmatched: 3. One entry per CDR3 protein, called by TCRdb with MiXCR from the reads. The repertoire holds about 530,000 distinct CDR3 sequences, with roughly 29% as singletons. The sequence came from a human donor in good health (CMV status not recorded). Some clones in this sample may be carry-over from other donors' samples. This sequence joins TRBV5-4 and TRBJ2-5; 7 bases are a match to TRBD1. The sample consisted of PBMCs. The CDR3 nucleotides read TGTGCCAGCAGCTTAGGACAGGCTCAAGAGACCCAGTACTTC. Protein product: CASSLGQAQETQYF.